Listed below are T cell receptor beta chains from one sample, sequenced in a study of T-cell reconstitution after alpha-beta-depleted transplantation in children. TCRdb itself ran the PCR reads through MiXCR, one entry per CDR3 protein. The data contain around 960,000 distinct CDR3 sequences, less than 30% of them singletons. The input for sequencing was PBMCs, mostly from graft donor cells, taken 360 days after TCRalphabeta/CD19-depleted stem cell transplant. The source of these receptors is a boy under two years old who had a stem cell transplant for SCID, so the T cells may come from the graft donor. CDR3s include the opening cysteine and the closing phenylalanine or tryptophan. The order of the fields is V gene, J gene, clone size, D gene, CDR3 protein, CDR3 DNA. A D gene is named only where the DNA matches it firmly. Not every row has a clone size; where given, it reads once, few, many or a size class.

V: TRBV20-1
J: TRBJ1-2
size: .
D: .
CDR3: CSARVQGIYGYTF
DNA: TGCAGTGCTAGAGTTCAGGGAATCTATGGCTACACCTTC

V: TRBV4-1
J: TRBJ2-5
size: .
D: .
CDR3: CASSQEPNWETQYF
DNA: TGCGCCAGCAGCCAAGAACCAAACTGGGAGACCCAGTACTTC

V: TRBV5-6
J: TRBJ2-1
size: few
D: .
CDR3: CASRRGNEQFF
DNA: TGTGCCAGCAGGCGGGGCAATGAGCAGTTCTTC

V: TRBV5-1
J: TRBJ2-3
size: many
D: TRBD2
CDR3: CASSPGGGADTQYF
DNA: TGCGCCAGCAGCCCGGGGGGTGGAGCAGATACGCAGTATTTT

V: TRBV15
J: TRBJ2-3
size: few
D: TRBD1
CDR3: CATSRVALPWDREVTDTQYF
DNA: TGTGCCACCAGCAGAGTGGCCCTACCTTGGGACAGGGAAGTCACAGATACGCAGTATTTT

V: TRBV3-1
J: TRBJ1-2
size: .
D: .
CDR3: CASSQNQGAGYTF
DNA: TGTGCCAGCAGCCAAAACCAAGGGGCCGGCTACACCTTC

V: TRBV20-1
J: TRBJ2-5
size: .
D: TRBD2
CDR3: CSASWRLAETQYF
DNA: TGCAGTGCTAGCTGGAGACTAGCTGAGACCCAGTACTTC

V: TRBV7-3
J: TRBJ2-3
size: .
D: .
CDR3: CASSTDRAPTYTQYF
DNA: TGTGCCAGCAGTACCGACCGGGCCCCTACTTATACGCAGTATTTT

V: TRBV4-1
J: TRBJ2-2
size: .
D: .
CDR3: CASSRQSVGDTGELFF
DNA: TGCGCCAGCAGCCGACAGTCGGTGGGAGACACCGGGGAGCTGTTTTTT

V: TRBV4-3
J: TRBJ2-7
size: .
D: TRBD2
CDR3: CASSQDSGPYEQYF
DNA: TGCGCCAGCAGCCAAGATAGCGGGCCCTACGAGCAGTACTTC

V: TRBV7-8
J: TRBJ1-5
size: many
D: TRBD1
CDR3: CASSLEGAYSNQPQHF
DNA: TGTGCCAGCAGCTTAGAGGGGGCCTATAGCAATCAGCCCCAGCATTTT

V: TRBV20-1
J: TRBJ1-4
size: .
D: .
CDR3: CSAPSGPGTATNEKLFF
DNA: TGCAGTGCCCCATCCGGACCTGGGACGGCCACTAATGAAAAACTGTTTTTT

V: TRBV5-5
J: TRBJ2-7
size: .
D: .
CDR3: CASSLEGILDEQYF
DNA: TGTGCCAGCAGCTTGGAGGGGATACTAGACGAGCAGTACTTC

V: TRBV4-3
J: TRBJ2-5
size: .
D: .
CDR3: CASSQRRWETQYF
DNA: TGCGCCAGCAGCCAAAGGCGGTGGGAGACCCAGTACTTC

V: TRBV14
J: TRBJ2-1
size: few
D: .
CDR3: CASSQEWAGESGNEQFF
DNA: TGTGCCAGCAGCCAAGAATGGGCCGGGGAATCTGGCAATGAGCAGTTCTTC

V: TRBV3-1
J: TRBJ1-6
size: few
D: .
CDR3: CASSPRGEGRNSPLHF
DNA: TGTGCCAGCAGCCCCAGGGGAGAGGGCAGAAATTCACCCCTCCACTTT

V: TRBV4-3
J: TRBJ1-2
size: once
D: TRBD1
CDR3: CASSQDPGQGLYGYTF
DNA: TGCGCCAGCAGCCAAGATCCCGGACAGGGGCTCTATGGCTACACCTTC

V: TRBV3-1
J: TRBJ2-7
size: .
D: TRBD1
CDR3: CASSRGQGTAYEQYF
DNA: TGTGCCAGCAGCCGAGGACAGGGGACGGCCTACGAGCAGTACTTC

V: TRBV6-5
J: TRBJ2-2
size: .
D: TRBD2
CDR3: CASSYSRWEGTGELFF
DNA: TGTGCCAGCAGTTACTCGAGGTGGGAGGGCACCGGGGAGCTGTTTTTT

V: TRBV12-3/TRBV12-4
J: TRBJ1-1
size: few
D: TRBD1
CDR3: CASSHGQVEAFF
DNA: TGTGCCAGCAGTCATGGACAGGTCGAAGCTTTCTTT

V: TRBV29-1
J: TRBJ2-1
size: .
D: .
CDR3: CSAAFHQLGNEQFF
DNA: TGCAGCGCCGCTTTCCATCAACTGGGTAATGAGCAGTTCTTC

V: TRBV10-3
J: TRBJ2-3
size: few
D: .
CDR3: CAISEFGRPLRTDTQYF
DNA: TGTGCCATCAGTGAGTTTGGGAGGCCTCTTCGCACAGATACGCAGTATTTT

V: TRBV5-1
J: TRBJ1-1
size: .
D: .
CDR3: CASMAGPMNTEAFF
DNA: TGCGCCAGCATGGCGGGCCCAATGAACACTGAAGCTTTCTTT

V: TRBV29-1
J: TRBJ2-2
size: many
D: .
CDR3: CSVEFRGNGELFF
DNA: TGCAGCGTTGAATTCCGGGGAAACGGGGAGCTGTTTTTT

V: TRBV10-3
J: TRBJ1-5
size: few
D: TRBD1
CDR3: CAISESGQGASSQPQHF
DNA: TGTGCCATCAGTGAGTCGGGACAGGGGGCCAGCAGTCAGCCCCAGCATTTT

V: TRBV5-1
J: TRBJ2-7
size: .
D: TRBD2
CDR3: CASSPGGFLDEQYF
DNA: TGCGCCAGCAGCCCCGGGGGGTTCCTGGACGAGCAGTACTTC

V: TRBV6-1
J: TRBJ2-5
size: .
D: TRBD1
CDR3: CASSRGQGVQYF
DNA: TGTGCCAGCAGCCGGGGCCAGGGGGTCCAGTACTTC

V: TRBV13
J: TRBJ1-2
size: few
D: .
CDR3: CASSYPGTDDYGYTF
DNA: TGTGCCAGCAGCTACCCTGGGACGGATGACTATGGCTACACCTTC

V: TRBV10-2
J: TRBJ2-7
size: few
D: .
CDR3: CASSGKGLAGVDEQYF
DNA: TGCGCCAGCAGTGGAAAGGGTCTAGCCGGCGTCGACGAGCAGTACTTC

V: TRBV27
J: TRBJ2-7
size: few
D: TRBD1
CDR3: CANNRDRGYF
DNA: TGTGCCAACAACCGGGACAGGGGGTACTTC

V: TRBV7-9
J: TRBJ1-1
size: few
D: .
CDR3: CASSFREVSEAFF
DNA: TGTGCCAGCAGCTTCCGGGAGGTTTCTGAAGCTTTCTTT

V: TRBV12-3/TRBV12-4
J: TRBJ2-3
size: once
D: TRBD1
CDR3: CASSLRGRRTDTQYF
DNA: TGTGCCAGCAGTTTAAGGGGGCGCCGCACAGATACGCAGTATTTT

V: TRBV30
J: TRBJ1-1
size: .
D: .
CDR3: CAWSKGAVATEAFF
DNA: TGTGCCTGGAGTAAGGGAGCCGTGGCCACTGAAGCTTTCTTT

V: TRBV18
J: TRBJ2-6
size: .
D: .
CDR3: CASSPQQAPGSGPDVLTF
DNA: TGTGCCAGCTCACCACAACAGGCCCCAGGGTCTGGGCCAGACGTCCTGACTTTC

V: TRBV7-2
J: TRBJ1-1
size: .
D: .
CDR3: CASSLRTPRANTEAFF
DNA: TGTGCCAGCAGCTTGAGGACTCCCCGGGCGAACACTGAAGCTTTCTTT

V: TRBV7-8
J: TRBJ2-7
size: .
D: .
CDR3: CASSLPDGFSYEQYF
DNA: TGTGCCAGCAGCCTTCCTGACGGATTCTCCTACGAGCAGTACTTC

V: TRBV29-1
J: TRBJ2-1
size: .
D: TRBD2
CDR3: CSVGRGDNYNEQFF
DNA: TGCAGCGTCGGGAGGGGGGACAACTACAATGAGCAGTTCTTC

V: TRBV29-1
J: TRBJ2-7
size: few
D: .
CDR3: CSVADGTYEQYF
DNA: TGCAGCGTTGCGGACGGGACCTACGAGCAGTACTTC

V: TRBV29-1
J: TRBJ2-1
size: .
D: TRBD2
CDR3: CSIQPLGRSGGEYNEQFF
DNA: TGCAGCATCCAACCCCTTGGGAGAAGCGGGGGGGAGTACAATGAGCAGTTCTTC